These 19 T cell receptor beta chains came from one sample sequenced in a study of technical replicates of blood from a few donors. The data were produced by immunoSEQ multiplex PCR, yet TCRdb's version contains in-frame clones alone and is incomplete. The sample records tens of thousands of clones, around 93% being singletons. What was sequenced was T cells isolated from PBMCs. These receptors originate from a human donor in good health.

The gene calls are TRBV13 and TRBJ2-1, with 8 bases that match TRBD2. The germline V gene encodes CDR1 PRHDT and CDR2 FYEKMQ (reference sequence). V lost 4 bases to trimming and J lost 1 base; unmatched junction nucleotides: 3. The CDR3 spans 15 residues. In DNA, the CDR3 is TGTGCCAGCAGCTCACTAGCGGTATCCTACAATGAGCAGTTCTTC. Translating gives CASSSLAVSYNEQFF.

This chain connects TRBV29-1 to TRBJ2-5; 15 nucleotides align to TRBD2. The germline V gene encodes CDR1 SQVTM and CDR2 ANQGSEA. The CDR3 runs 16 residues. The junction had 10 bases not matched to a gene; V was cut back by 4 bases and J by 7 bases. The CDR3 protein is CSVGAGLAGGLWTQYF. In nucleotides, the CDR3 is TGCAGCGTTGGAGCGGGACTAGCGGGAGGATTGTGGACCCAGTACTTC.

The sample holds a few counts of this clone. The chain links TRBV4-1 to TRBJ2-5, with D perhaps TRBD2 (6 bases). The germline V gene encodes CDR1 MGHRA and CDR2 YSYEKL. Trimming left V 0 bases short and J 1 base short, with 12 bases between. This CDR3 contains 16 residues. The CDR3 loop reads CASSQEDYDRQETQYF. The CDR3 nucleotides are TGCGCCAGCAGCCAAGAGGACTATGACCGCCAAGAGACCCAGTACTTC.

This clone was recorded once. This rearrangement joins TRBV9 to TRBJ2-1; tentatively, D is TRBD2 (6 bases). Trimming shortened V by 4 bases and J by 4 bases, and 18 bases separated the two germline ends. The germline gives CDR1 SGDLS, CDR2 YYNGEE. This CDR3 spans 16 amino acids. CDR3 amino acids: CASSSSLASEYNEQFF. CDR3 coding DNA: TGTGCCAGCAGCTCCTCTCTAGCGTCCGAATACAATGAGCAGTTCTTC.

The J gene is TRBJ1-1, the V gene TRBV28, with D hard to call. Germline CDR1 reads MDHEN; CDR2 reads SYDVKM. Deletions cut 10 bases from V and 1 base from J, with 10 bases between. The CDR3 loop spans 12 amino acids. The CDR3 region is CATEVRNTEAFF. Here the CDR3 DNA reads TGTGCCACCGAGGTCCGGAACACTGAAGCTTTCTTT.

This chain links TRBV5-4 with TRBJ2-3; tentative D call: TRBD2 (5 bases). The V gene lost 3 bases and the J gene lost 2 bases, with 13 bases spanning the gap. This CDR3 contains 15 residues. The V gene's germline CDR1 is SGHNT and CDR2 YYREEE (reference sequence). The CDR3 region is CASSYQTGYTDTQYF. CDR3 DNA sequence: TGTGCCAGCAGCTACCAAACGGGGTACACAGATACGCAGTATTTT.

The CDR3 region has the DNA TGTGCCAGCAGTCCGTCGACAGGGATCACCGGGGAGCTGTTTTTT. It yields the protein CASSPSTGITGELFF. V is TRBV27 and J is TRBJ2-2; 7 positions agree with TRBD1. After removal of 5 bases from V and 4 bases from J, the junction contained 7 bases not matched to a gene. This CDR3 spans 15 amino acids. Germline CDR1 reads MNHEY; CDR2 reads SMNVEV (reference sequence).

V gene TRBV12-5 combines with J gene TRBJ2-7, with 7 bases lining up with TRBD2. The CDR3 consists of 13 residues. The germline V gene has CDR1 LGHNT and CDR2 FRNRAP. The V gene end was trimmed by 8 bases and the J gene end by 4 bases; junction bases not matched to a gene: 8. CDR3 in amino acids: CASSGRIGYEQYF. CDR3 bases: TGTGCTAGTTCCGGGAGGATAGGTTACGAGCAGTACTTC. Full variable domain (remainder filled in from reference TRBV12-5 and TRBJ2-7): DARVTQTPRHKVTEMGQEVTMRCQPILGHNTVFWYRQTMMQGLELLAYFRNRAPLDDSGMPKDRFSAEMPDATLATLKIQPSEPRDSAVYFCASSGRIGYEQYFGPGTRLTVT.

This chain uses TRBV5-1 with TRBJ1-4, with TRBD1 as a possible D gene (5 bases). CDR3 length equals 14 residues. Per germline, CDR1 SGHRS and CDR2 YFSETQ. Trimming left V 5 bases short and J 4 bases short, with 12 bases between. The chain's CDR3 is CASREDSLNEKLFF. The CDR3 DNA follows: TGCGCCAGCAGGGAAGACAGCCTTAATGAAAAACTGTTTTTT. Full variable domain (rest looked up from reference TRBV5-1 and TRBJ1-4): KAGVTQTPRYLIKTRGQQVTLSCSPISGHRSVSWYQQTPGQGLQFLFEYFSETQRNKGNFPGRFSGRQFSNSRSEMNVSTLELGDSALYLCASREDSLNEKLFFGSGTQLSVL.

This clone was counted only a few times. This CDR3 is also generated by other DNA sequences in the sample. The V gene is TRBV10-3, the J gene TRBJ1-5; a possible D gene is TRBD1 (6 bases). The germline V gene encodes CDR1 ENHRY and CDR2 SYGVKD. Between the trimmed V and J ends, which lost 6 bases and 4 bases, there was a span of 7 bases. The CDR3 length is 12 residues. The chain's CDR3 is CAIRQGNQPQHF. In nucleotides, the CDR3 is TGTGCCATCAGACAGGGTAATCAGCCCCAGCATTTT.

This sequence joins TRBV2 and TRBJ1-2, with D uncertain. Germline V gene sequence: CDR1 SNHLY, CDR2 FYNNEI. The V gene lost 6 bases and the J gene lost 8 bases, with 19 bases spanning the gap. The CDR3 loop spans 14 amino acids. The CDR3 loop reads CASSPNVPLSGYTF. CDR3 DNA sequence: TGTGCCAGCAGCCCCAATGTACCTCTATCCGGCTACACCTTC.

The chain recombines TRBV11-2 with TRBJ1-4; TRBD1 matches 10 bases. The CDR3 spans 14 residues. Germline-derived CDR1 and CDR2 are SGHAT and FQNNGV. The junction had 1 base not matched to a gene; V was cut back by 2 bases and J by 7 bases. CDR3: CASSLRTGGEKLFF. The CDR3 region has the DNA TGTGCCAGCAGCTTAAGGACAGGGGGTGAAAAACTGTTTTTT.

The rearrangement links TRBV10-3 to TRBJ2-3; the match to TRBD1 covers 10 bases. The CDR3 spans 14 residues. After removal of 6 bases from V and 4 bases from J, the junction contained 4 bases not matched to a gene. CDR1 and CDR2 from the germline V gene are ENHRY and SYGVKD. This chain's CDR3 is CAIRLGQGSDTQYF. Here the CDR3 DNA reads TGTGCCATCAGGCTGGGACAGGGGTCAGATACGCAGTATTTT.

This chain joins TRBV27 and TRBJ2-1, with a tentative D call TRBD2 (6 bases). The CDR3 sequence is 16 residues long. Per the germline V gene, CDR1 is MNHEY and CDR2 is SMNVEV (reference sequence). V lost 7 bases and J 5 bases, leaving 21 bases between the germline ends. The DNA of the CDR3 is TGTGCCAGCACCAACATGTTGGGCGGAGGGGACAATGAGCAGTTCTTC. Amino acid sequence: CASTNMLGGGDNEQFF.

The chain recombines TRBV9 with TRBJ1-2; 7 bases line up with TRBD1. V dropped 0 bases and J dropped 6; count of bases not matched to a gene: 2. CDR3 size: 13 residues. Germline-derived CDR1 and CDR2 are SGDLS and YYNGEE. Here the CDR3 reads CASSVEQGHGYTF. Here the CDR3 DNA reads TGTGCCAGCAGCGTAGAACAGGGGCATGGCTACACCTTC. The full variable domain, rest sourced from reference TRBV9 and TRBJ1-2, is DSGVTQTPKHLITATGQRVTLRCSPRSGDLSVYWYQQSLDQGLQFLIQYYNGEERAKGNILERFSAQQFPDLHSELNLSSLELGDSALYFCASSVEQGHGYTFGSGTRLTVV.

The chain carries TRBV7-2 and TRBJ2-7; D is undetermined. Looked up from germline, CDR1 is SGHTA and CDR2 is FQGNSA. V dropped 2 bases and J dropped 5 bases, with 7 bases sitting between them. The length of the CDR3 is 12 residues. CDR3 protein: CASSLYSHEQYF. The CDR3 DNA reads as TGTGCCAGCAGCTTATACAGTCACGAGCAGTACTTC.

In its sample, this clone was seen once. The genes are TRBV14 and TRBJ1-1, with 9 nucleotides matching TRBD1. CDR1 SGHDN and CDR2 FVKESK come from the germline V gene. This CDR3 is 17 amino acids long. V lost 4 bases and J lost 1; bases outside the gene matches: 10. The CDR3 loop is CASSRLPGQGKNTEAFF. The CDR3 nucleotides are TGTGCCAGCAGCCGATTACCGGGACAGGGTAAGAACACTGAAGCTTTCTTT.

This CDR3 reads CASSQEAGGTYEQYF. CDR3 nucleotide sequence: TGCGCCAGCAGCCAAGAAGCGGGAGGCACCTACGAGCAGTACTTC. The chain combines TRBV4-3 with TRBJ2-7; 9 nucleotides line up with TRBD2. This CDR3 has 15 amino acids. After removal of 0 bases from V and 2 bases from J, the junction contained 2 bases not matched to a gene. The V gene's germline CDR1 is LGHNA and CDR2 YSLEER.

This clone is deemed medium-sized. The V gene is TRBV27, the J gene TRBJ2-7; a weak D match, TRBD2 (6 bases). V was pared by 6 bases and J by 3 bases, with 12 bases between. Germline-derived CDR1 and CDR2 are MNHEY and SMNVEV (reference sequence). This CDR3 spans 13 amino acids. CDR3 coding DNA: TGTGCCAGCAGCGGGGGAGACGGCTACGAGCAGTACTTC. Encoded protein: CASSGGDGYEQYF.